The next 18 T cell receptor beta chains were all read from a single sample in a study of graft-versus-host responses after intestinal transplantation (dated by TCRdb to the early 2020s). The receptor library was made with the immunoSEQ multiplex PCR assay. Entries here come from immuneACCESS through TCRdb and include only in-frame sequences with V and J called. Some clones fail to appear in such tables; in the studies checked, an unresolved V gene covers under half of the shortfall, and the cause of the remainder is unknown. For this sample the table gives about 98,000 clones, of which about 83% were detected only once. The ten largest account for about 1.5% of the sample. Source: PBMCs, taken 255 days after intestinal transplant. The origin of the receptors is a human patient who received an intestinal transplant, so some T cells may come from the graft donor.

The CDR3 reads CASSFVGGSGDYNEQFF. In DNA form, the CDR3 reads TGTGCCAGCAGCTTTGTCGGGGGTAGCGGGGATTACAATGAGCAGTTCTTC. V is TRBV11-1 and J is TRBJ2-1; 8 bases line up with TRBD2. CDR1 and CDR2 (germline): SGHAT, FQDESV (reference sequence). The J segment lost 4 bases and the V segment lost 3 bases, leaving 11 bases of the junction unmatched. CDR3 size: 17 residues.

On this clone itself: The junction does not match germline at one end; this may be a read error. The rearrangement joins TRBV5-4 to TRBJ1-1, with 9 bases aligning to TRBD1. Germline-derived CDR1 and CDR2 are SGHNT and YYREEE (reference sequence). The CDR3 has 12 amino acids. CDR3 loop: CASGQGYTEAFF. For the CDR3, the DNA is TGCGCCAGCGGACAGGGGTACACTGAAGCTTTCTTT.

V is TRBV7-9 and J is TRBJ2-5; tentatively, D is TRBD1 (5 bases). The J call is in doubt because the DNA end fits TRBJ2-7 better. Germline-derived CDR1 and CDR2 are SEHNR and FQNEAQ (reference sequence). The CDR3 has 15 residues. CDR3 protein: CASSLEDRPTYEQYF. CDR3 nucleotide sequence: TGTGCCAGCAGCTTAGAAGACAGACCCACCTACGAGCAGTACTTC.

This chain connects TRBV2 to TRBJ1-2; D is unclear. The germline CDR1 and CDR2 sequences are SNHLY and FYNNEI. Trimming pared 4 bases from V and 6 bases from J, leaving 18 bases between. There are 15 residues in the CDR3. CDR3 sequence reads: CASSAPGTEINGYTF. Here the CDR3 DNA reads TGTGCCAGCAGTGCCCCCGGCACAGAAATTAATGGCTACACCTTC.

DNA for the CDR3: TGTGCCATCAGGTCCGGGACAGGGCTCCCCTCTGGAAACACCATATATTTT. Its translation: CAIRSGTGLPSGNTIYF. The gene calls are TRBV10-3 and TRBJ1-3, with 9 bases fitting TRBD1. Germline loops: CDR1 ENHRY, CDR2 SYGVKD. J gave up 0 bases and V 6 bases, and 9 bases lay outside the gene matches. The CDR3 totals 17 residues.

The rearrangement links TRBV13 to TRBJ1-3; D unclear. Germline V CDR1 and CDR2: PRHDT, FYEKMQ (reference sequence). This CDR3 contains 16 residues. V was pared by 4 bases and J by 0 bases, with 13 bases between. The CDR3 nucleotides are TGTGCCAGCAGCTCTCGCGGCGCTTCCTCTGGAAACACCATATATTTT. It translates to CASSSRGASSGNTIYF.

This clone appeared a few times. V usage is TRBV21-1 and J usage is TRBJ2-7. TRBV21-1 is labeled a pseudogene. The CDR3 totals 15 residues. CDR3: CASSKLEFRWNEQYF. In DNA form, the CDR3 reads TGTGCCAGCAGCAAACTCGAGTTCCGGTGGAACGAGCAGTACTTC.

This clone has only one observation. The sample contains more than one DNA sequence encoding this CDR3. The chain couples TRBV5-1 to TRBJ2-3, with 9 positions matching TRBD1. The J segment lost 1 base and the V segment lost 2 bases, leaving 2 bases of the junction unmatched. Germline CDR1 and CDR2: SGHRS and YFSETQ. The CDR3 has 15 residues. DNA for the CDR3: TGCGCCAGCAGCTTATGGACAGGGGGCACAGATACGCAGTATTTT. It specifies CASSLWTGGTDTQYF.

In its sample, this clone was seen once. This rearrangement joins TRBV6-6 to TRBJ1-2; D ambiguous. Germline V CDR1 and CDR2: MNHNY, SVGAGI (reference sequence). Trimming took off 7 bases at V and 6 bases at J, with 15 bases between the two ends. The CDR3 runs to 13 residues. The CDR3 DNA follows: TGTGCCAGCACCAAAGGTGATCTCGATGGCTACACCTTC. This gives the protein CASTKGDLDGYTF.

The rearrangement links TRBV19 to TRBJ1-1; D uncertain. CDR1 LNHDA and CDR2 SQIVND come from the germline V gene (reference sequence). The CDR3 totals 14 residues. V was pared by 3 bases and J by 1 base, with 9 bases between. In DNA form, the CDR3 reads TGTGCCAGTAGTATCGGGCAAACGAACACTGAAGCTTTCTTT. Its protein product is CASSIGQTNTEAFF.

CDR3 sequence (DNA): TGCAGCGTTCGAAAGGCAGGTGATGCGGGCTACGAGCAGTACGTC. Its protein is CSVRKAGDAGYEQYV. The V call is TRBV29-1, the J call TRBJ2-7, with a tentative D call TRBD2 (5 bases). This CDR3 has 15 residues. CDR1 is SQVTM, CDR2 ANQGSEA, per germline. Trimming cost V 5 bases and J 3 bases, with 20 bases left between them.

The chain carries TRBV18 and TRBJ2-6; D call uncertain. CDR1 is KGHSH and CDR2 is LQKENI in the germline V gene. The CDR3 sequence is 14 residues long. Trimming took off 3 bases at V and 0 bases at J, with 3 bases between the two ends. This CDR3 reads CASSPASGANVLTF. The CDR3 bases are TGTGCCAGCTCACCGGCCTCTGGGGCCAACGTCCTGACTTTC. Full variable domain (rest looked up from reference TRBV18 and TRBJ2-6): NAGVMQNPRHLVRRRGQEARLRCSPMKGHSHVYWYRQLPEEGLKFMVYLQKENIIDESGMPKERFSAEFPKEGPSILRIQQVVRGDSAAYFCASSPASGANVLTFGAGSRLTVL.

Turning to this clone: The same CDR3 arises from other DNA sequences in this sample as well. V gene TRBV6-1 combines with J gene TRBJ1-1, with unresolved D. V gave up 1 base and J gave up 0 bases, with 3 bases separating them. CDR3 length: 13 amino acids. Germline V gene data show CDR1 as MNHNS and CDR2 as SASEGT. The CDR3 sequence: CASSEVLNTEAFF. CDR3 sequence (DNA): TGTGCCAGCAGTGAAGTCCTGAACACTGAAGCTTTCTTT.

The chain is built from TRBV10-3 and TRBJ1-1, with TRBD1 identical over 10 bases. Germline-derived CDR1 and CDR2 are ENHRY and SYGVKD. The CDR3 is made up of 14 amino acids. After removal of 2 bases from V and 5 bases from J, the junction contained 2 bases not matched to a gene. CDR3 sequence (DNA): TGTGCCATCAGTGAGGACAGGGGGCCAACTGAAGCTTTCTTT. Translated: CAISEDRGPTEAFF.

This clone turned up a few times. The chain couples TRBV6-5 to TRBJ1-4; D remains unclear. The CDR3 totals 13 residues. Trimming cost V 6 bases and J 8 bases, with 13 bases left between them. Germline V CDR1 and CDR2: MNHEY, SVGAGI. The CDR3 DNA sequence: TGTGCCAGCAGCCTCTTCGCGGGGGAAAAACTGTTTTTT. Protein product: CASSLFAGEKLFF.

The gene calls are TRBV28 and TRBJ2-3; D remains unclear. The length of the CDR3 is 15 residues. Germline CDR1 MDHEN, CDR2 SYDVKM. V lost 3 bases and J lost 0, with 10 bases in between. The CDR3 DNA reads TGTGCCAGCAGTTTTGGCATCCGCAGCACAGATACGCAGTATTTT. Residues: CASSFGIRSTDTQYF.

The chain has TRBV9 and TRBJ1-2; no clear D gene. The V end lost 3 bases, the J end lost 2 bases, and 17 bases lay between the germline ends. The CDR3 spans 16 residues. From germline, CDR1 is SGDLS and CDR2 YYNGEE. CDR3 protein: CASSAPQGMWNYGYTF. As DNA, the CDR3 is TGTGCCAGCAGCGCCCCGCAAGGGATGTGGAACTATGGCTACACCTTC.

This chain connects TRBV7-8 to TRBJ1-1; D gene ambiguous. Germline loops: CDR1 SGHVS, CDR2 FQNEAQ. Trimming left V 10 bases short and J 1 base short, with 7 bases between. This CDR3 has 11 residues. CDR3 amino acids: CATQENTEAFF. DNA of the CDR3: TGTGCCACTCAGGAGAACACTGAAGCTTTCTTT. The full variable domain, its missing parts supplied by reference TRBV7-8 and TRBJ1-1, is GAGVSQSPRYKVAKRGQDVALRCDPISGHVSLFWYQQALGQGPEFLTYFQNEAQLDKSGLPSDRFFAERPEGSVSTLKIQRTQQEDSAVYLCATQENTEAFFGQGTRLTVV.